The 16 T cell receptor beta chains presented below share a single source sample, sequenced in a study of OX40 agonist ivuxolimab in advanced cancers. TCRdb keeps only in-frame clones here, not all; method: immunoSEQ multiplex PCR. The table records fewer than 95,000 clones, 80% to 90% of them present only once. The specimen comprised CD4+ or CD8+ T cells sorted from blood, sampled in a trial of the OX40 agonist ivuxolimab. The receptors were sampled from an adult with an advanced solid tumor such as melanoma, head and neck, liver or kidney cancer.

The chain couples TRBV7-3 to TRBJ2-1; TRBD1 agrees at 10 bases. Germline CDR1 SGHTA, CDR2 FQGTGA. Trimming at V came to 2 bases and at J to 9 bases, leaving 4 bases not matched to a gene. The CDR3 loop spans 14 amino acids. The CDR3 DNA reads TGTGCCAGCAGCTTAGGGACAGGGGTGGGTGAGCAGTTCTTC. Its translation: CASSLGTGVGEQFF.

This chain links TRBV7-9 with TRBJ1-6, with D possibly being TRBD1 (5 bases). V was trimmed by 4 bases and J by 7 bases, leaving 11 bases between them. The CDR3 covers 14 residues. Germline CDR1 and CDR2: SEHNR and FQNEAQ (reference sequence). This CDR3 is CASSSEGKNSPLHF. The CDR3 DNA reads TGTGCCAGCAGCTCTGAGGGGAAAAATTCACCCCTCCACTTT.

The chain carries TRBV6-4 and TRBJ2-1; TRBD2 matches 7 bases. The CDR3 extends over 15 amino acids. Germline CDR1 reads MRHNA; CDR2 reads SNTAGT. Germline trimming cut 8 bases from V and 6 bases from J; bases unmatched to any gene: 13. CDR3 sequence: CASRERAGSSNEQFF. CDR3 DNA sequence: TGTGCCAGCCGGGAGAGAGCGGGAAGCAGCAATGAGCAGTTCTTC.

Remarks on this clone: Different DNA sequences within this sample yield the same CDR3. V and J are TRBV6-5 and TRBJ1-5; D is unresolved. V lost 1 base and J lost 4, with 5 bases in between. The CDR3 length is 13 residues. Per germline, CDR1 MNHEY and CDR2 SVGAGI. The CDR3 DNA follows: TGTGCCAGCAGTTACTTGGGGAATCAGCCCCAGCATTTT. Its translation: CASSYLGNQPQHF.

This chain links TRBV19 with TRBJ2-2, with D perhaps matching TRBD2 (5 bases). The CDR3 is 20 amino acids. CDR1 is LNHDA, CDR2 SQIVND, per germline (reference sequence). Trimming cost V 9 bases and J 0 bases, with 29 bases left between them. CDR3 loop: CASQVSLIPLAEANTGELFF. CDR3 DNA sequence: TGTGCCAGCCAAGTATCCCTCATACCCCTAGCAGAAGCGAACACCGGGGAGCTGTTTTTT.

The genes are TRBV10-3 and TRBJ2-7; D is perhaps TRBD2 (5 bases). Deletions cut 7 bases from V and 4 bases from J, with 17 bases between. This CDR3 comprises 14 residues. Germline values: CDR1 ENHRY, CDR2 SYGVKD. In DNA form, the CDR3 reads TGTGCCATCACTCGTAGCGTGGAGAGGTACGAGCAGTACTTC. Protein: CAITRSVERYEQYF.

The chain has TRBV30 and TRBJ1-1; D ambiguous. With 2 bases removed from V and 3 bases from J, the gap between germline ends came to 7 bases. CDR3 length: 12 residues. In germline, CDR1 is GTSNPN, CDR2 SVGIG (reference sequence). The CDR3 is CAWSPPYTEAFF. CDR3 coding DNA: TGTGCCTGGAGTCCGCCTTACACTGAAGCTTTCTTT.

CDR3 loop: CASSGAQLTYNSPLHF. DNA for the CDR3: TGCGCCAGCAGTGGAGCACAATTGACCTATAATTCACCCCTCCACTTT. The chain joins TRBV10-2 to TRBJ1-6, with D unclear. The CDR3 contains 16 residues. Germline assignment: CDR1 WSHSY and CDR2 SAAADI. V lost 4 bases to trimming and J lost 2 bases, with 12 bases between them.

The rearrangement links TRBV19 to TRBJ2-1; TRBD2 agrees at 12 bases. Germline CDR1 reads LNHDA; CDR2 reads SQIVND (reference sequence). V lost 10 bases to trimming and J lost 1 base; unmatched junction nucleotides: 5. The CDR3 is 15 residues long. CDR3 residues: CATATSGSSYNEQFF. The DNA for the CDR3 is TGTGCCACCGCGACTAGCGGGAGTTCCTACAATGAGCAGTTCTTC.

The chain recombines TRBV5-5 with TRBJ2-7; perhaps TRBD2 as D (6 bases). Per germline, CDR1 SGHKS and CDR2 YYEKEE (reference sequence). The V and J ends lost 4 bases and 5 bases respectively, with 13 bases between them. This CDR3 spans 13 amino acids. Written as DNA, the CDR3 is TGTGCCAGCAGCCCTGGGACTTACGACGAGCAGTACTTC. Residues: CASSPGTYDEQYF.

The DNA of the CDR3 is TGTGCCAGCTCACCAGAGGGAGCCCGCCCCGCCTACGAGCAGTACTTC. Its protein product is CASSPEGARPAYEQYF. The chain uses TRBV18 and TRBJ2-7, with a tentative D call TRBD2 (5 bases). The length of the CDR3 is 16 residues. Germline V CDR1 and CDR2: KGHSH, LQKENI. Trimming stripped 2 bases from V and 2 bases from J, with 16 bases between.

The chain couples TRBV6-6 to TRBJ1-2; tentative D call: TRBD1 (5 bases). The CDR3 runs 13 residues. Trimming cost V 7 bases and J 8 bases, with 17 bases left between them. CDR1 is MNHNY, CDR2 SVGAGI, per germline (reference sequence). CDR3 protein: CASTNRGEGGYTF. The CDR3 nucleotides are TGTGCCAGCACCAATCGAGGGGAGGGAGGCTACACCTTC.

The chain combines TRBV4-1 with TRBJ1-1; D uncertain. The germline V and J ends were trimmed by 1 base and 4 bases, with 7 bases remaining between them. Germline loops: CDR1 MGHRA, CDR2 YSYEKL. CDR3 length equals 13 residues. The CDR3 loop reads CASSQAQGTEAFF. CDR3 DNA: TGCGCCAGCAGCCAAGCGCAAGGCACTGAAGCTTTCTTT.

This clone has just a few counts. CDR3 sequence reads: CASSEAHGGYGYTF. The CDR3 DNA is TGTGCCAGCAGTGAAGCGCACGGGGGCTATGGCTACACCTTC. The rearrangement joins TRBV6-1 to TRBJ1-2, with D possibly matching TRBD1 (5 bases). Per the germline V gene, CDR1 is MNHNS and CDR2 is SASEGT. There are 14 residues in the CDR3. V gave up 0 bases and J gave up 4 bases, with 9 bases separating them.

Concerning this clone: This CDR3 is also generated by other DNA sequences in the sample. This chain connects TRBV18 to TRBJ2-7; 10 nucleotides align to TRBD1. With 3 bases clipped from V and 1 base from J, the junction kept 0 bases outside the gene matches. Germline values: CDR1 KGHSH, CDR2 LQKENI. There are 14 residues in the CDR3. The DNA for the CDR3 is TGTGCCAGCTCACCGGGACAGGGGTCCTACGAGCAGTACTTC. It yields the protein CASSPGQGSYEQYF.

V is TRBV5-1 and J is TRBJ2-3, with 14 nucleotides matching TRBD2. Germline CDR1 SGHRS, CDR2 YFSETQ. This CDR3 is 17 amino acids long. The V and J ends lost 4 bases and 6 bases, in that order; junction bases with no gene match: 10. The CDR3 DNA is TGCGCCAGCAGCCCGGGCGGGACTAGCGGGAGATACGATACGCAGTATTTT. It codes for CASSPGGTSGRYDTQYF.